Below, 3 T cell receptor beta chains from the same sample are listed, as sequenced in a study of response to subunit inactivated influenza vaccine. One entry per CDR3 protein results from TCRdb running MiXCR on the RT-PCR reads. The sample consists of 450,000 to 550,000 distinct CDR3 sequences, around 25% of them appearing once. The sequencing used CD4+ T cells sorted from PBMCs, collected approximately 5 days after vaccination. These receptors originate from a man aged 50 to 60 who received an inactivated influenza vaccine.

V is TRBV7-2 and J is TRBJ2-7; D is unclear. Germline V gene data show CDR1 as SGHTA and CDR2 as FQGNSA. The V and J ends lost 2 bases and 0 bases respectively, with 17 bases between them. The CDR3 has 17 amino acids. Here the CDR3 DNA reads TGTGCCAGCAGCTTAAACCCTAGTTACCCCAGCTCCTACGAGCAGTACTTC. Protein sequence: CASSLNPSYPSSYEQYF.

The chain carries TRBV29-1 and TRBJ2-3; D is undetermined. Between the trimmed V and J ends, which lost 5 bases and 6 bases, there was a span of 18 bases. This CDR3 spans 14 amino acids. From germline, CDR1 is SQVTM and CDR2 ANQGSEA. The CDR3 region is CSVILPGRVDTQYF. The CDR3 nucleotides are TGCAGCGTTATCCTTCCTGGACGGGTGGATACGCAGTATTTT.

The V and J genes are TRBV9 and TRBJ2-3; 8 bases align to TRBD1. Germline CDR1 and CDR2: SGDLS and YYNGEE. The CDR3 runs to 15 residues. The V segment lost 5 bases and the J segment 3 bases; nucleotides outside the gene matches: 8. CDR3 nucleotide sequence: TGTGCCAGCAGTGTCAGGGGGCGAGGTACAGATACGCAGTATTTT. It translates to CASSVRGRGTDTQYF.